This entry concerns a single T cell receptor beta chain. Its antigen is unidentified. TCR beta VDJ and CDR3 profiling used genomic DNA as template. TCRdb redid the calling of the reads with MiXCR, one entry per CDR3 protein. Among a few hundred thousand distinct CDR3 sequences listed, approximately 70% were seen once. These data originate in a study of CD8+CD57+ T cells in acquired aplastic anemia. Study as a whole: The sorted CD4+ and CD8+ cells yielded an average around 3 ug of DNA. Healthy donors yielded some 9.9 million CD4+ cell reads on average.

The V gene's germline CDR1 is SGDLS and CDR2 YYNGEE. The CDR3 is made up of 14 amino acids. V dropped 0 bases and J dropped 14 bases, with 20 bases sitting between them. Study-wide results and limits: CD8+ Simpson's diversity in patients was not significantly different from that in controls. Roughly 31 CD8+ CDR3 sequences were shared between patients and controls.

The chain uses TRBV9 and TRBJ1-1; no firm D call. This sequence originates from a human donor in good health, serving as a control. What was sequenced was sorted CD4+, CD8+, or CD8+CD57+ T cells (not recorded which) from PBMCs. As DNA, the CDR3 is TGTGCCAGCAGCGTAGACCAGACCACTGAAGCTTTCTTCTTT. It encodes CASSVDQTTEAFFF. The whole variable domain, filled in from reference TRBV9 and TRBJ1-1, reads DSGVTQTPKHLITATGQRVTLRCSPRSGDLSVYWYQQSLDQGLQFLIQYYNGEERAKGNILERFSAQQFPDLHSELNLSSLELGDSALYFCASSVDQTTEAFFFGQGTRLTVV.